Following are 22 T cell receptor beta chains from one sample sequenced in a study of T-cell memory formation after mild COVID-19. TCRdb passed the 5' RACE reads through MiXCR, listing each CDR3 protein once. The data show about 350,000 distinct CDR3 sequences, with around 27% seen just once and around an eighth held by the top ten. Sequencing was carried out using PBMCs or a T cell subset sorted from them (not recorded which). The receptors shown here come from an adult woman who had mild COVID-19 (a few samples of this study predate the infection). Cell type and time point are not known.

There are a few counts of this clonotype. V is TRBV11-2 and J is TRBJ2-3; 10 bases are a match to TRBD1. V shed 5 bases and J 2 bases; nucleotides not matched to a gene: 7. The length of the CDR3 is 16 residues. The V gene's germline CDR1 is SGHAT and CDR2 FQNNGV. The CDR3 DNA is TGTGCCAGCAGCCGCCCGGACAGGGGGGTCACAGATACGCAGTATTTT. Its translation is CASSRPDRGVTDTQYF.

CDR3 region: CASSQLDRGSRETQYF. CDR3 nucleotides: TGTGCCAGCAGCCAACTCGACAGGGGATCGCGAGAGACCCAGTACTTC. The gene calls are TRBV7-9 and TRBJ2-5; 8 nucleotides align to TRBD1. This CDR3 region has 16 residues. CDR1 and CDR2 from the germline V gene are SEHNR and FQNEAQ (reference sequence). Trimming at V came to 5 bases and at J to 4 bases, leaving 12 bases not matched to a gene.

The rearrangement joins TRBV5-1 to TRBJ1-2; 7 nucleotides agree with TRBD1. Germline trimming cut 1 base from V and 2 bases from J; bases unmatched to any gene: 5. The CDR3 spans 15 residues. Germline loops: CDR1 SGHRS, CDR2 YFSETQ. For the CDR3, the DNA is TGCGCCAGCAGCTTGTCGACAGGGTCGAACTATGGCTACACCTTC. Residues: CASSLSTGSNYGYTF.

The chain is built from TRBV20-1 and TRBJ1-2; 7 nucleotides agree with TRBD1. CDR1 and CDR2 from the germline V gene are DFQATT and SNEGSKA (reference sequence). The CDR3 spans 13 residues. Unmatched junction bases numbered 6, after V lost 0 bases and J lost 8 bases. CDR3 DNA sequence: TGCAGTGCTAGAGAGACAGGGATGGGCGGCTACACCTTC. It specifies CSARETGMGGYTF.

The chain is built from TRBV25-1 and TRBJ2-1; 7 nucleotides line up with TRBD1. The CDR3 contains 15 residues. V lost 7 bases, J lost 8 bases, and 14 bases stayed unmatched. Per germline, CDR1 MGHDK and CDR2 SYGVNS. The CDR3 spells CASTKDRFLVDEQFF. The CDR3, as DNA: TGTGCCAGCACTAAGGACAGGTTTTTAGTTGATGAGCAGTTCTTC.

The chain is built from TRBV19 and TRBJ2-1, with a possible D match to TRBD2 (6 bases). Germline-derived CDR1 and CDR2 are LNHDA and SQIVND (reference sequence). CDR3 length equals 14 residues. V was trimmed by 1 base and J by 4 bases, leaving 8 bases between them. CDR3 sequence: CASSIVGLYNEQFF. The CDR3 DNA follows: TGTGCCAGTAGTATAGTAGGACTATACAATGAGCAGTTCTTC.

This chain connects TRBV5-5 to TRBJ2-5; D not certain. Germline CDR1 and CDR2: SGHKS and YYEKEE (reference sequence). CDR3 length equals 15 residues. Trimming took 0 bases from V and 0 from J, leaving 9 bases between them. The CDR3 here is CASSLAPANQETQYF. CDR3 coding DNA: TGTGCCAGCAGCTTGGCCCCCGCGAACCAAGAGACCCAGTACTTC.

The V gene is TRBV12-3 or TRBV12-4, the J gene TRBJ1-3; no clear D gene. This CDR3 is 14 amino acids long. Trimming removed 3 bases at V and 1 base at J, with 7 bases between. In DNA form, the CDR3 reads TGTGCCAGCAGTTTGGTCGGGTCTGGAAACACCATATATTTT. It yields the protein CASSLVGSGNTIYF.

V and J are TRBV18 and TRBJ2-3; 7 bases match TRBD2. The CDR3 totals 16 residues. Trimming at V came to 3 bases and at J to 2 bases, leaving 8 bases not matched to a gene. In germline, CDR1 is KGHSH, CDR2 LQKENI. The CDR3: CASSPRGLGNTDTQYF. The CDR3 DNA reads as TGTGCCAGCTCACCTCGTGGACTAGGCAACACAGATACGCAGTATTTT.

The rearrangement links TRBV18 to TRBJ2-7; perhaps D is TRBD1 or TRBD2 (6 bases each). The V gene lost 0 bases and the J gene lost 0 bases, with 15 bases spanning the gap. Looked up from germline, CDR1 is KGHSH and CDR2 is LQKENI. There are 17 residues in the CDR3. CDR3 residues: CASSPPPGAVASYEQYF. The DNA for the CDR3 is TGTGCCAGCTCACCACCGCCGGGGGCTGTGGCCTCCTACGAGCAGTACTTC.

A few counts support this clonotype. V is TRBV15 and J is TRBJ1-1; D might be TRBD1 (5 bases). CDR1 LNHNV and CDR2 YYDKDF come from the germline V gene (reference sequence). V lost 0 bases and J lost 7, with 12 bases in between. The CDR3 is 14 residues long. Written as DNA, the CDR3 is TGTGCCACCAGCAGAGATAAAGGGGTCAGTGAAGCTTTCTTT. As protein: CATSRDKGVSEAFF. Using reference TRBV15 and TRBJ1-1 for the parts outside the CDR3, the full variable domain is DAMVIQNPRYQVTQFGKPVTLSCSQTLNHNVMYWYQQKSSQAPKLLFHYYDKDFNNEADTPDNFQSRRPNTSFCFLDIRSPGLGDTAMYLCATSRDKGVSEAFFGQGTRLTVV.

This clonotype was detected a few times. CDR3 sequence: CASSYSKAPREKLFF. CDR3 sequence (DNA): TGTGCCAGCAGTTACTCGAAAGCCCCGAGAGAAAAACTGTTTTTT. This chain links TRBV6-5 with TRBJ1-4; D uncertain. The CDR3 consists of 15 residues. The V end lost 0 bases, the J end lost 8 bases, and 13 bases lay between the germline ends. Germline V gene lookup returns CDR1 MNHEY and CDR2 SVGAGI.

The chain links TRBV7-9 to TRBJ1-5; D might be TRBD1 (6 bases). With 5 bases removed from V and 3 bases from J, the gap between germline ends came to 11 bases. Germline CDR1 and CDR2: SEHNR and FQNEAQ (reference sequence). There are 14 residues in the CDR3. The CDR3 coding sequence is TGTGCCAGCAGCCCGGACAGCAACAATCAGCCCCAGCATTTT. This codes for CASSPDSNNQPQHF. The full variable domain, its missing parts supplied by reference TRBV7-9 and TRBJ1-5, is DTGVSQNPRHKITKRGQNVTFRCDPISEHNRLYWYRQTLGQGPEFLTYFQNEAQLEKSRLLSDRFSAERPKGSFSTLEIQRTEQGDSAMYLCASSPDSNNQPQHFGDGTRLSIL.

The chain links TRBV7-9 to TRBJ2-1; 13 bases are shared with TRBD2. The CDR3 totals 18 residues. CDR1 is SEHNR and CDR2 is FQNEAQ in the germline V gene (reference sequence). V shed 4 bases, J shed 0 bases, and the junction held 6 bases outside the gene matches. The CDR3 here is CASSSRTSGGSSYNEQFF. The CDR3 region has the DNA TGTGCCAGCAGCTCAAGGACTAGCGGGGGAAGCTCCTACAATGAGCAGTTCTTC. Complete variable domain (other parts from reference TRBV7-9 and TRBJ2-1): DTGVSQNPRHKITKRGQNVTFRCDPISEHNRLYWYRQTLGQGPEFLTYFQNEAQLEKSRLLSDRFSAERPKGSFSTLEIQRTEQGDSAMYLCASSSRTSGGSSYNEQFFGPGTRLTVL.

This chain's CDR3 is CSVDSLVEETQYF. The CDR3 DNA sequence: TGCAGCGTTGATTCCCTAGTGGAAGAGACCCAGTACTTC. The chain has TRBV29-1 and TRBJ2-5; D is unclear. V lost 3 bases, J lost 3 bases, and 11 bases lay in between. Germline assignment: CDR1 SQVTM and CDR2 ANQGSEA. The CDR3 runs 13 residues.

The table lists this clonotype with a few counts. At one boundary the junction diverges from the germline segment, which might be a read error. V usage is TRBV10-3 and J usage is TRBJ2-1, with 8 nucleotides matching TRBD2. Germline V lookup: CDR1 ENHRY, CDR2 SYGVKD. The CDR3 runs to 14 residues. CDR3 bases: TGTGCCATCAGTGAGACAGGGTTCACTAGCGGCTTCCTCTTC. Residues: CAISETGFTSGFLF.

The chain is built from TRBV29-1 and TRBJ2-2; D might be TRBD1 (6 bases). This CDR3 spans 16 amino acids. Between the trimmed V and J ends, which lost 0 bases and 0 bases, there was a span of 11 bases. Germline CDR1 is SQVTM and CDR2 is ANQGSEA. Here the CDR3 DNA reads TGCAGCGTTGAAGAGAGCGGACAGCCGAACACCGGGGAGCTGTTTTTT. Translation: CSVEESGQPNTGELFF.

This clonotype has just a few counts. V is TRBV7-8 and J is TRBJ2-1, with 11 bases matching TRBD2. Trimming removed 7 bases from V and 3 bases from J; junction bases left unmatched: 8. The V gene's germline CDR1 is SGHVS and CDR2 FQNEAQ. This CDR3 region has 16 residues. The CDR3 DNA reads TGTGCCAGCAAGGGACTAGCGGAGTCATTCTACAATGAGCAGTTCTTC. The encoded protein is CASKGLAESFYNEQFF.

This clonotype was counted between two and nine times. This chain joins TRBV7-2 and TRBJ1-3; no definite D call. The CDR3 has 12 residues. Trimming cost V 1 base and J 6 bases, with 4 bases left between them. Germline V gives CDR1 SGHTA, CDR2 FQGNSA. Written as DNA, the CDR3 is TGTGCCAGCAGCTTAGGATTAAACACCATATATTTT. This translates into CASSLGLNTIYF.

The genes are TRBV9 and TRBJ2-3; 9 bases agree with TRBD2. V shed 5 bases and J 4 bases; nucleotides not matched to a gene: 8. Germline V gives CDR1 SGDLS, CDR2 YYNGEE. This CDR3 is built from 15 residues. CDR3 loop: CASSLAGAPADTQYF. The CDR3 region has the DNA TGTGCCAGCAGTTTAGCGGGGGCACCGGCAGATACGCAGTATTTT.

This clonotype was counted between two and nine times. The germline gene is not matched at one end of the junction; a read error may be the cause. J is TRBJ1-1 and V is TRBV5-1; TRBD1 is a possible D gene (5 bases). The CDR3 is 10 residues long. Germline V lookup: CDR1 SGHRS, CDR2 YFSETQ. The CDR3 DNA follows: TGCGCCAGCAGCTTGGCCAGGGATGCTTTT. It codes for CASSLARDAF.

V and J are TRBV7-9 and TRBJ2-7; 7 bases line up with TRBD1. The J segment lost 0 bases and the V segment lost 5 bases, leaving 4 bases of the junction unmatched. CDR3 length equals 14 residues. Germline values: CDR1 SEHNR, CDR2 FQNEAQ (reference sequence). CDR3 nucleotides: TGTGCCAGCAGCAACCGGGACAGCTCCTACGAGCAGTACTTC. It yields the protein CASSNRDSSYEQYF.